Listed here is a single T cell receptor (beta chain). Its specificity is unknown. The data are from a study of T-cell memory formation after mild COVID-19. Findings and caveats of the study: CD4+ contracting clones were mainly CM and EM; CD8+ ones, EMRA. Whether day 37 second-wave clones are SARS-CoV-2-specific was not confirmed. From day 15 to 85, contracting clones were balanced between CD4 and CD8, whereas later expanders leaned toward CD4+.

There are 14 residues in the CDR3. J lost 0 bases, V lost 2 bases, and 1 base had no gene match. Germline V CDR1 and CDR2: MNHEY, SVGEGT. From 5'RACE with constant-segment primers came TCR alpha and TCR beta cDNA libraries that carried sample barcodes and UMIs. TCRdb ran MiXCR on the 5' RACE reads and lists one entry per CDR3 protein. Of around 310,000 distinct CDR3 sequences in the sample, more than 13% are singletons; the top ten hold 21%. Sequencing was done on a sample of PBMCs or a T cell subset sorted from them (not recorded which). The clonotype was recovered from a man aged 18 to 29 who had mild COVID-19 (a few samples of this study predate the infection). Cell type and time point are not known. The chain carries TRBV6-2 or TRBV6-3 and TRBJ2-7, with 7 bases fitting TRBD2. CDR3 region: CASSYAGDSYEQYF. Here the CDR3 DNA reads TGTGCCAGCAGTTACGCGGGGGACTCCTACGAGCAGTACTTC.